The 12 T cell receptor beta chains below all came from one sample that was sequenced in a study of cytomegalovirus exposure and HLA in healthy donors. PCR primers comprised 60 Vbeta and 13 Jbeta primers. Clones were read by immunoSEQ multiplex PCR, and TCRdb kept only the in-frame ones, dropping some. Of roughly 100,000 clones listed, about two thirds were seen once; the top ten hold around a fifth. Specimen: PBMCs. These receptors originate from a woman aged 50 to 60 in good health and CMV-seropositive.

This clone was detected a few times. The chain combines TRBV28 with TRBJ1-2; 11 bases are shared with TRBD1. The junction had 7 bases not matched to a gene; V was cut back by 8 bases and J by 8 bases. The CDR3 sequence is 13 residues long. Germline CDR1 and CDR2: MDHEN and SYDVKM. DNA of the CDR3: TGTGCCAGCGGCCCGGGACAGGGGGGCGGCTACACCTTC. As protein: CASGPGQGGGYTF.

This chain joins TRBV7-2 and TRBJ1-2, with 9 bases that match TRBD1. The CDR3 has 13 amino acids. Per germline, CDR1 SGHTA and CDR2 FQGNSA. The junction had 6 bases not matched to a gene; V was cut back by 5 bases and J by 8 bases. The CDR3: CASSPQGAGGYTF. CDR3 bases: TGTGCCAGCAGCCCACAGGGGGCAGGAGGCTACACCTTC.

CDR3 loop: CASSGQVDTGELFF. The CDR3 DNA is TGTGCCAGCAGTGGACAGGTTGACACCGGGGAGCTGTTTTTT. The chain is built from TRBV9 and TRBJ2-2; the match to TRBD1 covers 7 bases. The trim removed 5 bases at V and 3 bases at J, leaving 4 bases unmatched. The CDR3 length is 14 residues. Looked up from germline, CDR1 is SGDLS and CDR2 is YYNGEE.

This chain links TRBV29-1 with TRBJ2-3, with 7 nucleotides matching TRBD1. Unmatched junction bases numbered 15, after V lost 2 bases and J lost 4 bases. CDR1 is SQVTM and CDR2 is ANQGSEA in the germline V gene. The CDR3 sequence is 17 residues long. CDR3 in amino acids: CSVEFNLPDRIADTQYF. CDR3 coding DNA: TGCAGCGTTGAATTTAATTTACCGGACAGGATCGCAGATACGCAGTATTTT.

The chain combines TRBV29-1 with TRBJ1-5; D is ambiguous. V lost 6 bases and J lost 4, with 13 bases in between. Per germline, CDR1 SQVTM and CDR2 ANQGSEA. The CDR3 spans 13 residues. The CDR3 reads CSVRETLNQPQHF. The DNA of the CDR3 is TGCAGCGTCAGAGAGACTTTAAATCAGCCCCAGCATTTT. The variable domain in full, completed from reference TRBV29-1 and TRBJ1-5, reads SAVISQKPSRDICQRGTSLTIQCQVDSQVTMMFWYRQQPGQSLTLIATANQGSEATYESGFVIDKFPISRPNLTFSTLTVSNMSPEDSSIYLCSVRETLNQPQHFGDGTRLSIL.

The chain joins TRBV6-1 to TRBJ2-6; unclear D gene. The germline gives CDR1 MNHNS, CDR2 SASEGT. This CDR3 region has 15 residues. Trimming left V 3 bases short and J 2 bases short, with 8 bases between. The CDR3 region has the DNA TGTGCCAGCAGTGACGGGTCGGCTGGGGCCAACGTCCTGACTTTC. It specifies CASSDGSAGANVLTF.

V gene TRBV28 combines with J gene TRBJ2-5, with unresolved D. Germline V CDR1 and CDR2: MDHEN, SYDVKM. CDR3 size: 13 residues. V was clipped by 3 bases and J by 2 bases, with 7 bases between them. The CDR3 reads CASSFSFQETQYF. In nucleotides, the CDR3 is TGTGCCAGCAGTTTTAGCTTTCAAGAGACCCAGTACTTC.

This clone showed up just a few times. This chain uses TRBV4-3 with TRBJ1-1; a weak D match, TRBD1 (6 bases). The V gene lost 0 bases and the J gene lost 2 bases, with 13 bases spanning the gap. The germline gives CDR1 LGHNA, CDR2 YSLEER. This CDR3 has 16 residues. The CDR3 spells CASSQESQGGNTEAFF. For the CDR3, the DNA is TGCGCCAGCAGCCAAGAATCACAAGGGGGAAACACTGAAGCTTTCTTT.

V gene TRBV28 combines with J gene TRBJ2-7, with TRBD1 matching 9 bases. The ends lost 3 bases at V and 1 base at J; junction bases unmatched: 1. The CDR3 spans 14 residues. Per germline, CDR1 MDHEN and CDR2 SYDVKM. CDR3 DNA: TGTGCCAGCAGTTTGACAGGGGGTTCCTACGAGCAGTACTTC. This translates into CASSLTGGSYEQYF. Complete variable domain (other parts from reference TRBV28 and TRBJ2-7): DVKVTQSSRYLVKRTGEKVFLECVQDMDHENMFWYRQDPGLGLRLIYFSYDVKMKEKGDIPEGYSVSREKKERFSLILESASTNQTSMYLCASSLTGGSYEQYFGPGTRLTVT.

This clone was seen a handful of times. The chain couples TRBV15 to TRBJ2-7, with a tentative D call TRBD1 (5 bases). This CDR3 is built from 16 residues. The germline V and J ends were trimmed by 0 bases and 5 bases, with 17 bases remaining between them. Germline V gene sequence: CDR1 LNHNV, CDR2 YYDKDF (reference sequence). CDR3 protein: CATSRDLSAGKHEQYF. The CDR3 coding sequence is TGTGCCACCAGCAGAGATCTGTCGGCAGGGAAGCACGAGCAGTACTTC.

This chain joins TRBV7-2 and TRBJ1-2; 8 nucleotides line up with TRBD1. The V and J ends lost 5 bases and 4 bases, in that order; junction bases with no gene match: 18. CDR3 length: 18 amino acids. In germline, CDR1 is SGHTA, CDR2 FQGNSA. The CDR3 loop is CASSRIDRTGLKSYGYTF. The CDR3 DNA reads as TGTGCCAGCAGCCGTATAGACAGGACAGGGCTTAAATCCTATGGCTACACCTTC. Full variable domain (rest looked up from reference TRBV7-2 and TRBJ1-2): GAGVSQSPSNKVTEKGKDVELRCDPISGHTALYWYRQSLGQGLEFLIYFQGNSAPDKSGLPSDRFSAERTGGSVSTLTIQRTQQEDSAVYLCASSRIDRTGLKSYGYTFGSGTRLTVV.

The genes are TRBV27 and TRBJ1-1, with TRBD1 matching over 8 bases. CDR1 is MNHEY, CDR2 SMNVEV, per germline (reference sequence). The V segment lost 5 bases and the J segment 6 bases; nucleotides outside the gene matches: 11. The CDR3 sequence is 15 residues long. This CDR3 reads CASSPTFRGRAEAFF. CDR3 nucleotide sequence: TGTGCCAGCAGTCCGACCTTCAGGGGGCGCGCTGAAGCTTTCTTT.